These 12 T cell receptor beta chains originate from one sample sequenced in a study of CD8 T cells in Susac syndrome. Random hexamers primed reverse transcription of about 0.5 to 1 ug RNA. TCRdb re-called the immunoSEQ multiplex PCR reads with MiXCR, one entry per CDR3 protein. The sample has 300,000 to 350,000 distinct CDR3 sequences, about 90% seen once. The material sequenced was CD4+ T cells from PBMCs. Receptors originate from a human donor with multiple sclerosis.

V usage is TRBV30 and J usage is TRBJ2-1; D not certain. Deletions cut 3 bases from V and 7 bases from J, with 10 bases between. This CDR3 comprises 12 residues. Germline V gene lookup returns CDR1 GTSNPN and CDR2 SVGIG (reference sequence). In DNA form, the CDR3 reads TGTGCCTGGAGCCCTAGTTGGAATGAGCAGTTCTTC. As protein: CAWSPSWNEQFF.

The CDR3 loop is CASSQDPYGYTF. CDR3 sequence (DNA): TGTGCCAGCAGCCAAGATCCATATGGCTACACCTTC. V usage is TRBV7-9 and J usage is TRBJ1-2; D is unresolved. Germline V gene data show CDR1 as SEHNR and CDR2 as FQNEAQ (reference sequence). Trimming removed 5 bases from V and 5 bases from J, with 9 bases in between. The CDR3 is 12 residues long.

V is TRBV20-1 and J is TRBJ1-4; 10 bases line up with TRBD1. V dropped 3 bases and J dropped 10; count of bases not matched to a gene: 8. This CDR3 is built from 14 residues. Germline V CDR1 and CDR2: DFQATT, SNEGSKA (reference sequence). The CDR3 loop reads CSARMGQGTGKLFF. The CDR3 region has the DNA TGCAGTGCTAGGATGGGACAGGGGACGGGAAAACTGTTTTTT.

This clonotype has just one count. The chain combines TRBV6-6 with TRBJ2-3; 9 bases map to TRBD2. With 6 bases clipped from V and 2 bases from J, the junction kept 6 bases outside the gene matches. There are 15 residues in the CDR3. The germline gives CDR1 MNHNY, CDR2 SVGAGI (reference sequence). The CDR3 bases are TGTGCCAGCAGGACGACTAGCGGTGACACAGATACGCAGTATTTT. Translation gives CASRTTSGDTDTQYF.

CDR3 in amino acids: CSARFQTGGKAEAFF. The DNA of the CDR3 is TGCAGTGCTAGATTCCAGACAGGGGGCAAGGCTGAAGCTTTCTTT. This chain connects TRBV20-1 to TRBJ1-1; 10 positions agree with TRBD1. CDR1 DFQATT and CDR2 SNEGSKA come from the germline V gene (reference sequence). The CDR3 runs 15 residues. Trimming at V came to 2 bases and at J to 6 bases, leaving 9 bases not matched to a gene.

The J gene is TRBJ2-2, the V gene TRBV7-9; tentatively, D is TRBD1 (5 bases). V was pared by 2 bases and J by 4 bases, with 11 bases between. The V gene's germline CDR1 is SEHNR and CDR2 FQNEAQ (reference sequence). This CDR3 comprises 15 residues. This chain's CDR3 is CASSLSRAGTGELFF. The DNA for the CDR3 is TGTGCCAGCAGCTTATCCAGGGCCGGCACCGGGGAGCTGTTTTTT.

The chain uses TRBV15 and TRBJ2-7; 7 nucleotides align to TRBD1. CDR1 is LNHNV, CDR2 YYDKDF, per germline (reference sequence). This CDR3 region has 14 residues. Trimming at V came to 2 bases and at J to 6 bases, leaving 7 bases not matched to a gene. In nucleotides, the CDR3 is TGTGCCACCAGCAGACCTATACAGGGGTCCGAGCAGTACTTC. Encoded protein: CATSRPIQGSEQYF.

V and J are TRBV29-1 and TRBJ2-6; perhaps TRBD1 as D (6 bases). The CDR3 is 15 amino acids. Germline assignment: CDR1 SQVTM and CDR2 ANQGSEA. The germline V and J ends were trimmed by 6 bases and 3 bases, with 15 bases remaining between them. This chain's CDR3 is CSVRGGDFGANVLTF. The DNA for the CDR3 is TGCAGCGTACGTGGGGGCGATTTTGGGGCCAACGTCCTGACTTTC.

The V call is TRBV5-1, the J call TRBJ2-2; D is ambiguous. CDR3 length: 14 residues. The V gene's germline CDR1 is SGHRS and CDR2 YFSETQ. The V gene lost 3 bases and the J gene lost 7 bases, with 13 bases spanning the gap. CDR3 sequence (DNA): TGCGCCAGCAGCTCCCTGGATCCAAACGGGGAGCTGTTTTTT. This encodes CASSSLDPNGELFF.

V is TRBV11-2 and J is TRBJ1-1; no reliable D call. The CDR3 is made up of 13 amino acids. CDR1 is SGHAT and CDR2 is FQNNGV in the germline V gene. V was pared by 5 bases and J by 2 bases, with 9 bases between. CDR3 coding DNA: TGTGCCAGCAGCCGATCAGATAACACTGAAGCTTTCTTT. It specifies CASSRSDNTEAFF.

This clonotype was recorded only once. The rearrangement links TRBV5-1 to TRBJ2-5, with 8 bases identical to TRBD2. Losses at the gene ends were 0 bases for V and 2 bases for J; bases not matched to a gene: 12. Per germline, CDR1 SGHRS and CDR2 YFSETQ. CDR3 size: 18 residues. The CDR3 coding sequence is TGCGCCAGCAGCTTGGGCCCGGGACTAGGAGGGAGACAAGAGACCCAGTACTTC. It translates to CASSLGPGLGGRQETQYF.

The rearrangement links TRBV20-1 to TRBJ2-3; 13 nucleotides line up with TRBD2. This CDR3 has 18 residues. The ends lost 5 bases at V and 3 bases at J; junction bases unmatched: 14. In germline, CDR1 is DFQATT, CDR2 SNEGSKA (reference sequence). CDR3 in amino acids: CSAPRTSGRALGTDTQYF. The CDR3, as DNA: TGCAGTGCTCCAAGAACTAGCGGGAGGGCCCTTGGTACAGATACGCAGTATTTT.